A selection of T cell receptor beta chains follows, all from one sample in a study of vaccination effects on CD4 cells after COVID-19. What these receptors recognize is not known. This table comes from immunoSEQ multiplex PCR, and its TCRdb copy is limited to in-frame clones, with some not included. Of about 41,000 clones in the sample, more than 60% were seen once. Sequencing was performed on CD4+ T cells from PBMCs cultured with HCoV-OC43 spike peptides, taken before COVID-19 vaccination. All receptors derive from a human donor who received a COVID-19 vaccine. The CDR3 runs from the conserved cysteine through the conserved F or W. A D gene is named only where the DNA matches it firmly. The size entry is marked missing in some rows and otherwise reads once, few, many or a size class.

.	TRBV30	13	TRBJ2-3	.	CAWSSGGTDTQYF	TGTGCCTGGAGTTCCGGGGGCACAGATACGCAGTATTTT
.	TRBV7-9	17	TRBJ2-1	.	CASSAPGGGSSYNEQFF	TGTGCCAGCAGCGCCCCGGGGGGCGGGAGTTCCTACAATGAGCAGTTCTTC
.	TRBV5-1	16	TRBJ2-3	.	CASSLEFISGPDTQYF	TGCGCCAGCAGCTTGGAGTTCATTTCGGGGCCAGATACGCAGTATTTT
.	TRBV7-9	12	TRBJ1-1	.	CASSVQGAEAFF	TGTGCCAGCAGCGTACAGGGCGCTGAAGCTTTCTTT
.	TRBV5-6	14	TRBJ2-1	TRBD1	CASSFGDRGNEQFF	TGTGCCAGCAGCTTTGGGGACAGGGGTAATGAGCAGTTCTTC
.	TRBV19	16	TRBJ2-2	TRBD1	CASSSTGTANTGELFF	TGTGCCAGTAGTTCTACCGGGACAGCGAACACCGGGGAGCTGTTTTTT
once	TRBV9	14	TRBJ2-7	.	CASSATETFGEQYF	TGTGCCAGCAGCGCGACAGAAACGTTTGGCGAGCAGTACTTC
few	TRBV15	13	TRBJ1-4	.	CATSGMTNEKLFF	TGTGCCACCTCAGGGATGACAAATGAAAAACTGTTTTTT
.	TRBV28	14	TRBJ2-2	.	CASSLPGGTGELFF	TGTGCCAGCAGTTTGCCCGGGGGCACCGGGGAGCTGTTTTTT
.	TRBV6-1	15	TRBJ1-5	.	CASSDLDGGYQPQHF	TGTGCCAGCAGTGATTTGGACGGTGGTTATCAGCCCCAGCATTTT
.	TRBV29-1	12	TRBJ1-1	.	CSVDSRNTEAFF	TGCAGCGTTGATAGTAGGAACACTGAAGCTTTCTTT
.	TRBV10-3	16	TRBJ2-5	.	CAISESAGVGQETQYF	TGTGCCATCAGTGAGTCTGCAGGGGTAGGACAAGAGACCCAGTACTTC
.	TRBV6-6	14	TRBJ1-4	TRBD1	CASSQGGTSEKLFF	TGTGCCAGCAGCCAGGGGGGGACGTCCGAAAAACTGTTTTTT
once	TRBV12-5	17	TRBJ1-4	TRBD1	CASGPGQGYHANEKLFF	TGTGCTAGTGGTCCGGGACAGGGGTATCATGCTAATGAAAAACTGTTTTTT
.	TRBV10-3	13	TRBJ1-4	.	CAISDAPSEKLFF	TGTGCCATCAGTGACGCCCCGAGCGAAAAACTGTTTTTT
.	TRBV28	13	TRBJ2-1	.	CASIRRAYEEQFF	TGTGCCAGCATTAGGCGGGCCTACGAGGAGCAGTTCTTC
.	TRBV2	14	TRBJ2-2	TRBD2	CASGLAGATGELFF	TGTGCCAGCGGACTAGCGGGGGCTACCGGGGAGCTGTTTTTT
few	TRBV29-1	13	TRBJ2-1	TRBD2	CSVAPAGAGEQFF	TGCAGCGTTGCCCCGGCGGGAGCGGGTGAGCAGTTCTTC
.	TRBV6-2/TRBV6-3	13	TRBJ1-2	.	CASSLDSDYGYTF	TGTGCCAGCAGTTTGGACAGTGACTATGGCTACACCTTC
.	TRBV6-2/TRBV6-3	15	TRBJ1-5	.	CASSSDSTHHQPQHF	TGTGCCAGCAGTTCGGACAGTACCCACCATCAGCCCCAGCATTTT
few	TRBV25-1	11	TRBJ2-7	.	CATSFRGEQYF	TGTGCCACCTCTTTCCGGGGAGAGCAGTACTTC
.	TRBV6-5	14	TRBJ1-1	.	CASTPGGGGTEAFF	TGTGCCAGCACCCCGGGAGGGGGAGGAACTGAAGCTTTCTTT
.	TRBV18	15	TRBJ2-7	.	CASSRAQGFGYEQYF	TGTGCCAGCTCACGGGCGCAGGGATTCGGCTACGAGCAGTACTTC
.	TRBV5-4	14	TRBJ1-1	.	CASSWREQNTEAFF	TGTGCCAGCAGCTGGAGGGAGCAGAACACTGAAGCTTTCTTT
many	TRBV5-1	14	TRBJ2-7	TRBD1	CASSPGGAYGEQYF	TGCGCCAGCAGCCCAGGGGGTGCATACGGTGAGCAGTACTTC
.	TRBV5-4	14	TRBJ2-7	TRBD1	CASSQQTTGAEQYF	TGTGCCAGCAGCCAACAAACGACAGGGGCTGAGCAGTACTTC
.	TRBV3-1/TRBV3-2	10	TRBJ1-2	TRBD1	CASSQGQGCF	TGTGCCAGCAGCCAGGGACAGGGGTGCTTC
.	TRBV6-5	12	TRBJ2-7	.	CATLDRKYEQYF	TGTGCCACCCTAGACAGGAAGTACGAGCAGTACTTC
.	TRBV4-3	16	TRBJ2-3	TRBD2	CASSRTSGVQVDTQYF	TGCGCCAGCAGCCGTACTAGCGGGGTTCAGGTAGATACGCAGTATTTT
.	TRBV23-1	14	TRBJ2-1	TRBD2	CAPLRGGTYNEQFF	TGCGCCCCTCTACGGGGGGGGACCTACAATGAGCAGTTCTTC
.	TRBV3-1/TRBV3-2	15	TRBJ1-3	.	CASSPLRLSGNTIYF	TGTGCCAGCAGCCCCCTTCGACTCTCTGGAAACACCATATATTTT
few	TRBV10-3	13	TRBJ2-7	.	CAISGSGPYEQYF	TGTGCCATCAGTGGAAGCGGCCCCTACGAGCAGTACTTC
.	TRBV19	14	TRBJ1-4	.	CATRTAPTNEKLFF	TGTGCCACCAGGACAGCCCCAACTAATGAAAAACTGTTTTTT
.	TRBV3-1/TRBV3-2	13	TRBJ1-2	.	CASSQQADYGYTF	TGTGCCAGCAGCCAGCAGGCCGACTATGGCTACACCTTC
once	TRBV6-4	15	TRBJ2-3	.	CASSDSTGPTDTQYF	TGTGCCAGCAGTGACTCGACAGGTCCCACAGATACGCAGTATTTT
.	TRBV10-3	12	TRBJ2-1	.	CAISTRGDEQFF	TGTGCCATCAGCACTAGAGGCGATGAGCAGTTCTTC
.	TRBV6-1	13	TRBJ1-1	.	CASSERPRSEAFF	TGTGCCAGCAGTGAACGCCCGCGGAGTGAAGCTTTCTTT
.	TRBV28	15	TRBJ2-5	.	CASSLRERRVETQYF	TGTGCCAGCAGTTTACGGGAGCGGCGTGTAGAGACCCAGTACTTC
.	TRBV5-6	14	TRBJ1-2	TRBD1	CASSLPGGKDGYTF	TGTGCCAGCAGCTTACCAGGGGGAAAGGATGGCTACACCTTC
few	TRBV27	15	TRBJ1-4	.	CASNKRGEMREKLFF	TGTGCCAGCAATAAAAGGGGGGAGATGCGGGAAAAACTGTTTTTT
.	TRBV28	12	TRBJ1-2	.	CASSPSSYGYTF	TGTGCCAGCAGTCCCAGCTCCTATGGCTACACCTTC
.	TRBV19	15	TRBJ1-2	.	CASSILATLNYGYTF	TGTGCCAGTAGTATCTTGGCGACGCTCAACTATGGCTACACCTTC
.	TRBV29-1	14	TRBJ1-4	TRBD1	CSVSPGGNNEKLFF	TGCAGCGTCTCGCCAGGGGGTAATAATGAAAAACTGTTTTTT
.	TRBV6-5	15	TRBJ2-2	.	CASSSPGLNTGELFF	TGTGCCAGCAGTTCCCCGGGGTTGAACACCGGGGAGCTGTTTTTT
.	TRBV18	17	TRBJ2-3	.	CASSPPGFGDNTDTQYF	TGTGCCAGCTCACCACCGGGATTTGGGGACAACACAGATACGCAGTATTTT
.	TRBV14	16	TRBJ1-2	.	CASSQSPRGRTHGYTF	TGTGCCAGCAGCCAATCCCCCAGGGGAAGGACCCATGGCTACACCTTC
.	TRBV5-1	14	TRBJ1-1	TRBD1	CASSSQGAVTEAFF	TGCGCCAGCAGCTCACAGGGGGCGGTCACTGAAGCTTTCTTT
.	TRBV11-1	14	TRBJ1-1	.	CASSPTGYKTEAFF	TGTGCCAGCAGCCCCACAGGGTATAAGACTGAAGCTTTCTTT
.	TRBV5-4	14	TRBJ2-7	.	CASSLERSFYEQYF	TGTGCCAGCAGCTTGGAGCGTTCCTTCTACGAGCAGTACTTC
.	TRBV6-1	16	TRBJ2-7	.	CASSEFGYGSSYEQYF	TGTGCCAGCAGTGAATTTGGGTACGGGAGCTCCTACGAGCAGTACTTC